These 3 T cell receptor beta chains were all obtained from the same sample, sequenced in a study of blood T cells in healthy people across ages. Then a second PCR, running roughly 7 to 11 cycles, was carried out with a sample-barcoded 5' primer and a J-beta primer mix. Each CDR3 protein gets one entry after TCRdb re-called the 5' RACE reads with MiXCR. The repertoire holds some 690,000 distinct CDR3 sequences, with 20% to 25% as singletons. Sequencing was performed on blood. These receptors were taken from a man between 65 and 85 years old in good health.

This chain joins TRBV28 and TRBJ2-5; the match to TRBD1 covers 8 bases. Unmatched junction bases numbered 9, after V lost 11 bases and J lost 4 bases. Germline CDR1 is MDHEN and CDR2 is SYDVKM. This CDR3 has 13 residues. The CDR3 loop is CACSKGQGETQYF. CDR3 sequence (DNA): TGTGCCTGCTCCAAAGGACAGGGAGAGACCCAGTACTTC.

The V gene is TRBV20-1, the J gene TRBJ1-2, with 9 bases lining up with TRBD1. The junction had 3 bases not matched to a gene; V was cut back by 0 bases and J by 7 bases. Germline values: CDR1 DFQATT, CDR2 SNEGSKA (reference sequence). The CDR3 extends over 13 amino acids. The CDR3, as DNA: TGCAGTGCTAGAGATCGGGACAGGGCTGGCTACACCTTC. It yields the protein CSARDRDRAGYTF.

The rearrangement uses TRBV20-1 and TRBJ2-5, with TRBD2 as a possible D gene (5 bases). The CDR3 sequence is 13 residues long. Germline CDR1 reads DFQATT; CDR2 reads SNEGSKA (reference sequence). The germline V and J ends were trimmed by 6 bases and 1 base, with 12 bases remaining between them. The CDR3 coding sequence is TGCAGTGCCCCTACTAGAGGCCAAGAGACCCAGTACTTC. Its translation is CSAPTRGQETQYF.